The clone carrying this T cell receptor beta chain appeared a few times. Its target is not known. The PCR employed 60 Vbeta primers together with 13 Jbeta primers. The method was immunoSEQ multiplex PCR; TCRdb's version includes in-frame clones alone and lacks a portion of them. The table has 90,000 to 120,000 clones, roughly 76% seen once. The data stem from a study of cytomegalovirus exposure and HLA in healthy donors. Germline values: CDR1 SGHTA, CDR2 FQGNSA. The CDR3 is 15 amino acids. V was cut by 3 bases and J by 7 bases, with 16 bases left in between. Regarding the study as a whole: Confirmation in vitro established that three CMV-associated chains were specific for CMV antigens. It was 150 to 200 TCR beta chains that were listed as cytomegalovirus-associated. 16,951 TCR beta sequences were associated with HLA alleles at 0.05 false discovery rate in a later analysis.

Although they were nominally healthy when sampled, donors likely had unrecorded immune exposures. This chain joins TRBV7-2 and TRBJ2-4; D may be TRBD2 (6 bases). The sequenced sample consisted of PBMCs. The sequence was collected from a man aged 18 to 29 in good health and CMV-seronegative. The CDR3, as DNA: TGTGCCAGCAGCTTGCGTCGGGGAGGCGGCAACATTCAGTACTTC. Amino acid sequence: CASSLRRGGGNIQYF.